A few counts support the clone carrying this T cell receptor (beta chain). Antigen unknown. This sample was taken from a study of T cell repertoires in cytomegalovirus infection. The overall study: Public TCR beta signatures indicated both CMV infection and matching HLA type. Study results and caveats: What dominated the ex vivo response were HLA-C-restricted CMV-specific TCR beta clonotypes. Cumulative frequency of public TCR beta families picked out carriers of CMV plus the relevant HLA.

TCRdb re-analysed the reads in MiXCR, keeping a single row per CDR3 protein. The table lists fewer than 650,000 distinct CDR3 sequences, approximately 40% of them singletons, with roughly 50% in the top ten. Germline CDR1 is SGHVS and CDR2 is FNYEAQ. The length of the CDR3 is 15 residues. V was clipped by 0 bases and J by 5 bases, with 14 bases between them. The V call is TRBV7-6, the J call TRBJ2-7, with a weak D call TRBD1 (6 bases). Sequencing used cultured PBMCs, obtained from culture after CMV antigen stimulation. This receptor was identified in a human donor in good health (CMV status not recorded). Some clones in this sample may be carry-over from other donors' samples. CDR3 residues: CASSLAQTGIDEQYF. CDR3 DNA sequence: TGTGCCAGCAGCTTAGCCCAAACAGGGATCGACGAGCAGTACTTC.